The 31 T cell receptor beta chains below come from one sample, sequenced in a study of blood T cell repertoires in COVID-19. Using immunoSEQ multiplex PCR, the repertoire was profiled, and TCRdb retains in-frame clones only, with some absent. The sample comprises 150,000 or so clones, 84% of which are singletons, and under 8.5% rests with the top ten. Sequencing input: peripheral blood. The receptors come from a middle-aged man who had recovered from COVID-19.

This rearrangement joins TRBV7-6 to TRBJ2-1; the D gene is possibly TRBD2 (6 bases). Germline loops: CDR1 SGHVS, CDR2 FNYEAQ. This CDR3 region has 14 residues. The ends were cut back, 7 bases at V and 4 bases at J, with 14 bases in the middle. CDR3 coding DNA: TGTGCCAGCACCCTAGAACGGGGGTACAATGAGCAGTTCTTC. Its translation is CASTLERGYNEQFF.

This clone has a handful of counts. The gene calls are TRBV4-2 and TRBJ2-5; tentatively, D is TRBD1 (6 bases). The CDR3 is 18 residues long. Trimming removed 1 base from V and 4 bases from J, with 22 bases in between. Germline assignment: CDR1 LGHNA and CDR2 YNFKEQ. CDR3 residues: CASSQGGQGWERGETQYF. In DNA form, the CDR3 reads TGTGCCAGCAGCCAAGGGGGACAAGGTTGGGAACGGGGAGAGACCCAGTACTTC.

The chain has TRBV9 and TRBJ2-7; 9 bases fit TRBD2. Germline CDR1 is SGDLS and CDR2 is YYNGEE. The ends lost 4 bases at V and 5 bases at J; junction bases unmatched: 13. The CDR3 is 16 residues long. CDR3 nucleotides: TGTGCCAGCAGCCGGGGTGGAGCGGGAGGTGGGAACGAGCAGTACTTC. It yields the protein CASSRGGAGGGNEQYF.

The rearrangement uses TRBV4-1 and TRBJ2-5; TRBD1 might be the D (5 bases). Germline V gene lookup returns CDR1 MGHRA and CDR2 YSYEKL. The CDR3 runs to 12 residues. Trimming pared 4 bases from V and 5 bases from J, leaving 8 bases between. In nucleotides, the CDR3 is TGCGCCAGCAGCCGGGGCTGGGAGACCCAGTACTTC. It yields the protein CASSRGWETQYF.

V is TRBV19 and J is TRBJ2-1, with 11 positions matching TRBD1. CDR3 length: 13 amino acids. In germline, CDR1 is LNHDA, CDR2 SQIVND (reference sequence). The CDR3 loop reads CATRDRGKNEQFF. In nucleotides, the CDR3 is TGTGCAACTCGGGACAGGGGGAAGAATGAGCAGTTCTTC.

V is TRBV4-3 and J is TRBJ2-7, with 9 bases matching TRBD2. The J segment lost 2 bases and the V segment lost 5 bases, leaving 7 bases of the junction unmatched. Germline V gives CDR1 LGHNA, CDR2 YSLEER. CDR3 size: 15 residues. The DNA of the CDR3 is TGCGCCAGCAGCAAACAGCGGGAGGCGGCCTACGAGCAGTACTTC. Protein sequence: CASSKQREAAYEQYF.

The V gene is TRBV12-3 or TRBV12-4, the J gene TRBJ2-1; TRBD2 matches at 7 bases. This CDR3 has 11 residues. V dropped 6 bases and J dropped 14; count of bases not matched to a gene: 7. The CDR3 loop reads CASSGAGAKFF. The DNA of the CDR3 is TGTGCCAGCAGCGGGGCGGGAGCAAAGTTCTTC.

The chain carries TRBV10-3 and TRBJ1-1; TRBD1 matches at 11 bases. This CDR3 has 18 amino acids. The germline V gene encodes CDR1 ENHRY and CDR2 SYGVKD. V dropped 6 bases and J dropped 0; count of bases not matched to a gene: 12. CDR3 coding DNA: TGTGCCATCAGGGTAGGACAGGGGGCGAATTTAATGAACACTGAAGCTTTCTTT. Protein: CAIRVGQGANLMNTEAFF.

Worth noting for this clone: A junction end diverges from the germline sequence, so it may reflect a read error. This chain uses TRBV7-7 with TRBJ2-2; 7 bases align to TRBD2. From germline, CDR1 is SSHAT and CDR2 FNYEAQ (reference sequence). The CDR3 has 15 residues. The CDR3 sequence: CASTPEGGDTGELFF. The CDR3 DNA is TGTGCTAGCACCCCGGAGGGAGGGGACACCGGGGAGCTGTTTTTT.

This chain links TRBV18 with TRBJ2-2; no reliable D call. Germline V gene data show CDR1 as KGHSH and CDR2 as LQKENI. The CDR3 has 15 residues. V lost 2 bases and J lost 4, with 11 bases in between. CDR3 protein: CASSPNFRVTGELFF. The CDR3 nucleotides read TGTGCCAGCTCACCAAATTTCCGGGTCACCGGGGAGCTGTTTTTT.

The genes are TRBV11-2 and TRBJ2-3; perhaps TRBD2 as D (6 bases). CDR1 is SGHAT and CDR2 is FQNNGV in the germline V gene. The CDR3 runs 17 residues. V was pared by 2 bases and J by 4 bases, with 19 bases between. In DNA form, the CDR3 reads TGTGCCAGCAGCTTATTTTTGGGCGGGGATAGTTCAGATACGCAGTATTTT. This translates into CASSLFLGGDSSDTQYF. The full variable domain, completed using reference TRBV11-2 and TRBJ2-3, is EAGVAQSPRYKIIEKRQSVAFWCNPISGHATLYWYQQILGQGPKLLIQFQNNGVVDDSQLPKDRFSAERLKGVDSTLKIQPAKLEDSAVYLCASSLFLGGDSSDTQYFGPGTRLTVL.

The rearrangement uses TRBV4-3 and TRBJ2-1, with D tentatively TRBD2 (5 bases). The CDR3 spans 13 residues. V was cut by 3 bases and J by 8 bases, with 11 bases left in between. Germline-derived CDR1 and CDR2 are LGHNA and YSLEER. The CDR3 protein is CASSQRLGDEQFF. CDR3 coding DNA: TGCGCCAGCAGCCAGCGATTGGGAGATGAGCAGTTCTTC.

The J gene is TRBJ2-7, the V gene TRBV27; TRBD1 is a possible D gene (5 bases). The CDR3 consists of 12 residues. V lost 5 bases, J lost 4 bases, and 9 bases lay in between. Germline values: CDR1 MNHEY, CDR2 SMNVEV (reference sequence). The CDR3 reads CASSPQGYEQYF. The CDR3 bases are TGTGCCAGCAGTCCCCAGGGTTACGAGCAGTACTTC.

This rearrangement joins TRBV4-3 to TRBJ1-2; TRBD1 matches 7 bases. The CDR3 sequence is 15 residues long. V was clipped by 0 bases and J by 8 bases; unmatched bases: 9. Germline values: CDR1 LGHNA, CDR2 YSLEER. The DNA of the CDR3 is TGCGCCAGCAGCCAAGATCCGACTACAGGGGTGGGCTACACCTTC. This sequence encodes CASSQDPTTGVGYTF.

The chain links TRBV7-9 to TRBJ1-4, with 7 bases lining up with TRBD1. The CDR3 loop spans 15 amino acids. Germline loops: CDR1 SEHNR, CDR2 FQNEAQ (reference sequence). Unmatched junction bases numbered 8, after V lost 5 bases and J lost 5 bases. CDR3 DNA sequence: TGTGCCAGCAGCGTCCGGGACAGCTTGAATGAAAAACTGTTTTTT. Translated: CASSVRDSLNEKLFF. Together with reference TRBV7-9 and TRBJ1-4, the CDR3 gives the full variable domain: DTGVSQNPRHKITKRGQNVTFRCDPISEHNRLYWYRQTLGQGPEFLTYFQNEAQLEKSRLLSDRFSAERPKGSFSTLEIQRTEQGDSAMYLCASSVRDSLNEKLFFGSGTQLSVL.

The rearrangement uses TRBV2 and TRBJ2-3, with a tentative D call TRBD2 (6 bases). CDR3 length equals 13 residues. The V and J ends lost 7 bases and 1 base respectively, with 9 bases between them. Germline loops: CDR1 SNHLY, CDR2 FYNNEI. The CDR3 nucleotides read TGTGCCAGCAAGAGGGAGGGCACAGATACGCAGTATTTT. It yields the protein CASKREGTDTQYF. The whole variable domain, filled in from reference TRBV2 and TRBJ2-3, reads EPEVTQTPSHQVTQMGQEVILRCVPISNHLYFYWYRQILGQKVEFLVSFYNNEISEKSEIFDDQFSVERPDGSNFTLKIRSTKLEDSAMYFCASKREGTDTQYFGPGTRLTVL.

The chain links TRBV6-5 to TRBJ2-7; 9 nucleotides match TRBD2. The CDR3 is 15 amino acids. Germline V gene sequence: CDR1 MNHEY, CDR2 SVGAGI. Germline trimming cut 6 bases from V and 1 base from J; bases unmatched to any gene: 7. This chain's CDR3 is CASSSTSGSSYEQYF. The CDR3 DNA reads TGTGCCAGCAGCTCCACTAGCGGGTCTTCCTACGAGCAGTACTTC.

The chain has TRBV24-1 and TRBJ2-1; 7 bases match TRBD1. The CDR3 covers 14 residues. J lost 6 bases, V lost 5 bases, and 6 bases had no gene match. From germline, CDR1 is KGHDR and CDR2 SFDVKD. This CDR3 reads CATSVGTAVNEQFF. The CDR3 region has the DNA TGTGCCACCAGTGTAGGGACAGCGGTCAATGAGCAGTTCTTC.

In this sample, this clone turned up once. The gene calls are TRBV7-2 and TRBJ1-1, with no clear D. Trimming took off 4 bases at V and 1 base at J, with 7 bases between the two ends. Germline loops: CDR1 SGHTA, CDR2 FQGNSA. The CDR3 runs 13 residues. CDR3: CASSYTTNTEAFF. CDR3 nucleotides: TGTGCCAGCAGCTATACAACGAACACTGAAGCTTTCTTT. The full variable domain, its missing parts supplied by reference TRBV7-2 and TRBJ1-1, is GAGVSQSPSNKVTEKGKDVELRCDPISGHTALYWYRQSLGQGLEFLIYFQGNSAPDKSGLPSDRFSAERTGGSVSTLTIQRTQQEDSAVYLCASSYTTNTEAFFGQGTRLTVV.

J is TRBJ1-4 and V is TRBV11-2; 7 nucleotides match TRBD1. The CDR3 length is 15 residues. V gave up 7 bases and J gave up 4 bases; unmatched junction bases: 9. Germline V lookup: CDR1 SGHAT, CDR2 FQNNGV. The CDR3 DNA is TGTGCCAGCACCAATCTCGGGACAGTTAATGAAAAACTGTTTTTT. Protein: CASTNLGTVNEKLFF.

The J gene is TRBJ2-1, the V gene TRBV11-3, with 7 bases fitting TRBD1. The CDR3 is 16 residues long. Germline V CDR1 and CDR2: SGHNT, YENEEA. V lost 5 bases and J lost 3; bases outside the gene matches: 10. As DNA, the CDR3 is TGTGCCAGCAGCCCCTGGGCCCAGGGGGACTACAATGAGCAGTTCTTC. It is translated as CASSPWAQGDYNEQFF.

The chain uses TRBV27 and TRBJ2-7; tentatively, D is TRBD1 (6 bases). CDR3 size: 18 residues. Germline-derived CDR1 and CDR2 are MNHEY and SMNVEV (reference sequence). V lost 4 bases and J lost 2, with 24 bases in between. CDR3 sequence: CASSSPTTGFPSPYEQYF. In DNA form, the CDR3 reads TGTGCCAGCAGTTCCCCCACGACAGGTTTCCCTTCTCCCTACGAGCAGTACTTC.

This sequence joins TRBV7-2 and TRBJ2-3, with TRBD2 matching over 12 bases. Per the germline V gene, CDR1 is SGHTA and CDR2 is FQGNSA. The ends lost 6 bases at V and 1 base at J; junction bases unmatched: 8. CDR3 size: 17 residues. CDR3 amino acids: CASRVTSGGFGTDTQYF. As DNA, the CDR3 is TGTGCCAGCAGAGTTACTAGCGGGGGGTTTGGCACAGATACGCAGTATTTT.

The rearrangement uses TRBV9 and TRBJ2-5; the match to TRBD2 covers 15 bases. The CDR3 spans 16 residues. V was clipped by 3 bases and J by 5 bases; unmatched bases: 5. Germline-derived CDR1 and CDR2 are SGDLS and YYNGEE. CDR3 bases: TGTGCCAGCAGCGCGGGACTAGCGGGAGGTTTGGAGACCCAGTACTTC. This codes for CASSAGLAGGLETQYF.

V gene TRBV6-2 or TRBV6-3 combines with J gene TRBJ2-7; the match to TRBD2 covers 10 bases. CDR1 MNHEY and CDR2 SVGEGT come from the germline V gene. The CDR3 extends over 15 amino acids. The V and J ends lost 6 bases and 4 bases, in that order; junction bases with no gene match: 9. The CDR3, as DNA: TGTGCCAGCAGCCCCCTAGCGGGAGAGTCGTACGAGCAGTACTTC. This gives the protein CASSPLAGESYEQYF.

The J gene is TRBJ2-3, the V gene TRBV2, with D perhaps matching TRBD1 (8 bases). The germline CDR1 and CDR2 sequences are SNHLY and FYNNEI. V gave up 10 bases and J gave up 0 bases, with 14 bases separating them. The CDR3 is made up of 14 amino acids. The CDR3 bases are TGTGCCACCGACAGGGGAGGGAGCACAGATACGCAGTATTTT. Amino acids: CATDRGGSTDTQYF.

V is TRBV7-2 and J is TRBJ2-5, with 12 positions matching TRBD2. This CDR3 comprises 15 residues. Germline values: CDR1 SGHTA, CDR2 FQGNSA. With 5 bases clipped from V and 2 bases from J, the junction kept 3 bases outside the gene matches. The CDR3 loop reads CASSQTSGGQETQYF. The DNA for the CDR3 is TGTGCCAGCAGCCAGACTAGCGGGGGACAAGAGACCCAGTACTTC. The full variable domain, with the rest looked up from reference TRBV7-2 and TRBJ2-5, is GAGVSQSPSNKVTEKGKDVELRCDPISGHTALYWYRQSLGQGLEFLIYFQGNSAPDKSGLPSDRFSAERTGGSVSTLTIQRTQQEDSAVYLCASSQTSGGQETQYFGPGTRLLVL.

The chain links TRBV6-5 to TRBJ1-2, with D unresolved. Germline V gene data show CDR1 as MNHEY and CDR2 as SVGAGI. V dropped 6 bases and J dropped 0 bases, with 5 bases sitting between them. There are 12 residues in the CDR3. This chain's CDR3 is CASSSPNYGYTF. DNA for the CDR3: TGTGCCAGCAGCTCCCCTAACTATGGCTACACCTTC.

V and J are TRBV24-1 and TRBJ2-7, with 7 bases fitting TRBD1. J lost 5 bases, V lost 2 bases, and 8 bases had no gene match. The CDR3 is made up of 15 amino acids. The germline V gene encodes CDR1 KGHDR and CDR2 SFDVKD. The DNA for the CDR3 is TGTGCCACCAGTGATTCCTGGCAGGGGGATCACGAGCAGTACTTC. This encodes CATSDSWQGDHEQYF.

The chain employs TRBV6-5 and TRBJ2-7, with 7 bases lining up with TRBD1. CDR1 is MNHEY, CDR2 SVGAGI, per germline. CDR3 length: 13 residues. V lost 6 bases to trimming and J lost 2 bases; unmatched junction nucleotides: 4. The CDR3 protein is CASSWGTAYEQYF. The CDR3, as DNA: TGTGCCAGCAGCTGGGGGACAGCCTACGAGCAGTACTTC.

The rearrangement joins TRBV6-2 or TRBV6-3 to TRBJ2-7; tentative D call: TRBD2 (5 bases). The CDR3 is made up of 15 amino acids. The germline gives CDR1 MNHEY, CDR2 SVGEGT. Trimming left V 6 bases short and J 3 bases short, with 18 bases between. The CDR3 sequence: CASSPGGRVGYEQYF. Here the CDR3 DNA reads TGTGCCAGCAGCCCCGGCGGGCGGGTCGGCTACGAGCAGTACTTC.